This T cell receptor (beta chain) comes out of a study of shared clonotypes between healthy human individuals. For the study at large: Three plates were used per donor for CD4 naive, three for CD4 memory, two for CD8 naive and one for CD8 memory.

Sorted-subset replicate PCR reactions contained approximately 190 ng DNA, corresponding to roughly 29,000 T cell genomes. Libraries were prepared by immunoSEQ multiplex PCR; TCRdb keeps only in-frame clonotypes and omits some of them. This sample has some 690,000 clones, with 90% found just once. The CDR3 extends over 16 amino acids. V was pared by 0 bases and J by 8 bases, with 17 bases between. CDR1 is SSHAT, CDR2 FNYEAQ, per germline (reference sequence). Study conclusions and caveats: A reduction in generation probabilities was seen for non-shared clonotypes relative to those shared by all four donors.

As regards this clone: Its antigen is not identified.

There were no recent acute infections or vaccinations among the donors, who were healthy HIV-negative adults. The chain joins TRBV7-7 to TRBJ2-1, with a weak D call TRBD2 (6 bases). Sample: memory CD8+ T cells from PBMCs. Sample subset: CD45RO+ cells pooled with CCR7-negative TemRA cells. This clonotype was sampled from a man between 18 and 29 years old in good health. Some clones in this sample may be carry-over from other donors' samples. The CDR3 DNA sequence: TGTGCCAGCAGCTTAGCGGAGACTAGGCCCTTAGATGAGCAGTTCTTC. It specifies CASSLAETRPLDEQFF.